This record looks at one T cell receptor beta chain sequence and its context. This sample was included in a study of blood T cell repertoires in COVID-19. For the study at large: The analysed material was cDNA or gDNA that came from T cells, B-cell-depleted T cells, or PBMCs.

Clones were sequenced by immunoSEQ multiplex PCR, and TCRdb holds only the in-frame ones, with some missing. The sample contains over 400,000 clones, about 89% of which appear only once. Germline V CDR1 and CDR2: SNHLY, FYNNEI. The CDR3 runs to 13 residues. The V end lost 7 bases, the J end lost 3 bases, and 10 bases lay between the germline ends. V usage is TRBV2 and J usage is TRBJ1-5, with a tentative D call TRBD1 (5 bases). The sample comprised peripheral blood. This clonotype originated in a woman aged 45-65 years with COVID-19, enrolled during active disease. This chain's CDR3 is CASNGGNNQPQHF. CDR3 DNA: TGTGCCAGCAATGGGGGGAACAATCAGCCCCAGCATTTT.